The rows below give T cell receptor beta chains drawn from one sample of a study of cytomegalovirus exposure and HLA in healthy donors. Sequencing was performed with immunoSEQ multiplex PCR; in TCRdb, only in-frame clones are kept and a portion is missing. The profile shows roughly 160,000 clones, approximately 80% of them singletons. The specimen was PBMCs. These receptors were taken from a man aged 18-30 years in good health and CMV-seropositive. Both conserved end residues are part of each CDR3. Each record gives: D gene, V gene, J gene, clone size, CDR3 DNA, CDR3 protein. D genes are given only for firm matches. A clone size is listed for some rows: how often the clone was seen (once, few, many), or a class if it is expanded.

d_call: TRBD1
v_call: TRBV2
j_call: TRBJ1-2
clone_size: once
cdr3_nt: TGTGCCAGCAGTCTAGGGGACAGGGGCGGCTACACCTTC
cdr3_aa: CASSLGDRGGYTF

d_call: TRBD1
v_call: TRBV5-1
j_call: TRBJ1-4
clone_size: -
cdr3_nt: TGCGCCAGCAGCTCCTCCAGGACAGGGCGGAATGAAAAACTGTTTTTT
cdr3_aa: CASSSSRTGRNEKLFF

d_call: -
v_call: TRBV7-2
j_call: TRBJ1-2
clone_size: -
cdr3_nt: TGTGCCAGCGATACCGGGCCCCAGGGTGGCTACACCTTC
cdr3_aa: CASDTGPQGGYTF

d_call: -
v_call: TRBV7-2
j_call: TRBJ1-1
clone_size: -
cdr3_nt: TGTGCCAGCAGCTTATCGGGGGGCGTACGGATTGCTGAAGCTTTCTTT
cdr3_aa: CASSLSGGVRIAEAFF

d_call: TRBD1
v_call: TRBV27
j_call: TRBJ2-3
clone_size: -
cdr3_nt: TGTGCCAGCAGTCCGCCGAACAGGGGGCCCTTCACAGATACGCAGTATTTT
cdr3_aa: CASSPPNRGPFTDTQYF

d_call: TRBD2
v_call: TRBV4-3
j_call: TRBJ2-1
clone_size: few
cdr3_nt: TGCGCCAGCAGCCAATTCAGCGGGGGATCCTACAATGAGCAGTTCTTC
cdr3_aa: CASSQFSGGSYNEQFF

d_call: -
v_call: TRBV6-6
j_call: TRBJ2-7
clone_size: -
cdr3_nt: TGTGCCAGCAGTTACAGGGGGGGAGCCTCCTACGAGCAGTACTTC
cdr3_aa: CASSYRGGASYEQYF

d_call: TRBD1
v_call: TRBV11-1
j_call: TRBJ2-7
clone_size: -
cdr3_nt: TGTGCCAGCAGCCAACTCGGGACAGGTGTCTACGAGCAGTACTTC
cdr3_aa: CASSQLGTGVYEQYF

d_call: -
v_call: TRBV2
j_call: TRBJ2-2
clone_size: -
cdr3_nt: TGTGCCAGCAGCCAGGCAGGACATACGAACACCGGGGAGCTGTTTTTT
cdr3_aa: CASSQAGHTNTGELFF

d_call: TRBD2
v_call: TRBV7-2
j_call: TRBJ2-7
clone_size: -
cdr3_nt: TGTGCCAGCAGCCCGGGACTAGCGGGAGAAATGGACGAGCAGTACTTC
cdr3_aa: CASSPGLAGEMDEQYF

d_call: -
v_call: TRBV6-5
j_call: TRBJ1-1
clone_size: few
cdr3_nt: TGTGCCAGCACCAAAGGGAAGGGGGAAGCTTTCTTT
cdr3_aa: CASTKGKGEAFF

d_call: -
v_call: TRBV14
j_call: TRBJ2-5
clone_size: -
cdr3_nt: TGTGCCAGCAGCCTATGGACAGGGAGGGACCAAGAGACCCAGTACTTC
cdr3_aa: CASSLWTGRDQETQYF

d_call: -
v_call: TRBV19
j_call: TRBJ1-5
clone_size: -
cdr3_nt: TGTGCCAGTAGTATCTCAGGGGTCCATCAGCCCCAGCATTTT
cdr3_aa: CASSISGVHQPQHF

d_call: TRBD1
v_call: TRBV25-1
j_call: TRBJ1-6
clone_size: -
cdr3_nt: TGTGCCAGCAGTGATGCCGGGACAGGGGGTTCACCCCTCCACTTT
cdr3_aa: CASSDAGTGGSPLHF

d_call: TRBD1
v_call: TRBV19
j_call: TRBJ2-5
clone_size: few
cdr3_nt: TGTGCCAGTAGTATAAGGGGGCGAGAGACCCAGTACTTC
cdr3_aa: CASSIRGRETQYF

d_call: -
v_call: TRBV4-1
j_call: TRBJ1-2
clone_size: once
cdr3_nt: TGCGCCAGCAGCCAAGAAGTGGCGGCCCTCTATGGCTACACCTTC
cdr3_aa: CASSQEVAALYGYTF

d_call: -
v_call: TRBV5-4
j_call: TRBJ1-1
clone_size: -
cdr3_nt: TGTGCCAGCAGCCCCTCGGGGGGAAACATGAACACTGAAGCTTTCTTT
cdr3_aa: CASSPSGGNMNTEAFF

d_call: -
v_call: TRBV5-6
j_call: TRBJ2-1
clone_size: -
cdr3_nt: TGTGCCAGCAGCTTGGAGGGGTTGGACAATGAGCAGTTCTTC
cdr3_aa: CASSLEGLDNEQFF

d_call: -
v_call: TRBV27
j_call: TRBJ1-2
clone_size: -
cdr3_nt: TGTGCCAGCAGTAACAGCCCCTTCGGTGGCTACACCTTC
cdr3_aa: CASSNSPFGGYTF

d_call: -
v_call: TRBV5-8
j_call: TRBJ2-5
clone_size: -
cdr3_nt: TGTGCCAGCAGCTTGGTCGGTTTTCAAGAGACCCAGTACTTC
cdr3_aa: CASSLVGFQETQYF

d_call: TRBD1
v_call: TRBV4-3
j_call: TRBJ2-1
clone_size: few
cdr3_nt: TGCGCCAGCAGCCTCCAATATGGACAGGGAAATGAGCAGTTCTTC
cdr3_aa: CASSLQYGQGNEQFF

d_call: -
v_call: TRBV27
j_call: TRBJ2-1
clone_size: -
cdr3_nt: TGTGCCAGCACCCCGACTAACGTCCCCTACAATGAGCAGTTCTTC
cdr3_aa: CASTPTNVPYNEQFF

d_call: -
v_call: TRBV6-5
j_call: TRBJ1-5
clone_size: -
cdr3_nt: TGTGTCAGCAGGGCCTCCGGGTCGGCCGAGCCCCAGCATTTT
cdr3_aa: CVSRASGSAEPQHF

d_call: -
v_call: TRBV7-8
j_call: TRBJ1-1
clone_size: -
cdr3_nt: TGTGCCAGCAGCTTAGGACGGCGAGGGACTGAAGCTTTCTTT
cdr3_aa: CASSLGRRGTEAFF

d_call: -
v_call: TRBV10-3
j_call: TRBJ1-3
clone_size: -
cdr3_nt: TGTGCCATCCGGGGGGCTGGAAACACCATATATTTT
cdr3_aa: CAIRGAGNTIYF

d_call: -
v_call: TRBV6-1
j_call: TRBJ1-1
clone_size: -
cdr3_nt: TGTGCCACCAGGGATACAGGGAGGAACACTGAAGCTTTCTTT
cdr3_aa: CATRDTGRNTEAFF

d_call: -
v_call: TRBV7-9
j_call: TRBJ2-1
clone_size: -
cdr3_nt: TGTGCCAGCAGTTCAACTGAACGGGAGATATCGGGTAGTGAGCAGTTCTTC
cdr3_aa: CASSSTEREISGSEQFF

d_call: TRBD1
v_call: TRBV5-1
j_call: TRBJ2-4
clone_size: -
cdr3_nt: TGCGCCAGCAGTCCTGGACAGGGAGGACGCGGGTACTTC
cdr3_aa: CASSPGQGGRGYF

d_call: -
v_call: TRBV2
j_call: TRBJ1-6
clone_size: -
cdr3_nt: TGTGCCAGCATAATGTTGACGACTGGGAATTCACCCCTCCACTTT
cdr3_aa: CASIMLTTGNSPLHF

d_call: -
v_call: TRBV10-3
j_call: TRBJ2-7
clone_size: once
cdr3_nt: TGTGCCATCAGTGATGTTGTAAGTAGGGTAACAGGGAAAAGTTACGAGCAGTACTTC
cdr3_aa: CAISDVVSRVTGKSYEQYF

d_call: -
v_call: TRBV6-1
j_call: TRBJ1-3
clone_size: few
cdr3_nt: TGTGCCAGCAGTGAGAGGGAATTCTCTGGAAACACCATATATTTT
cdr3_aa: CASSEREFSGNTIYF

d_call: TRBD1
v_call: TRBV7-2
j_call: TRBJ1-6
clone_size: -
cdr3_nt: TGTGCCAGCAGCTTAGGGGACAGCTATAATTCACCCCTCCACTTT
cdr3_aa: CASSLGDSYNSPLHF

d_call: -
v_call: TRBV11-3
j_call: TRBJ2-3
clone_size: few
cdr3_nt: TGTGCCAGCAAGGACTCTACCACAGATACGCAGTATTTT
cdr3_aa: CASKDSTTDTQYF

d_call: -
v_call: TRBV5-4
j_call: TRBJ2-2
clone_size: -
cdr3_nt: TGTGCCAGCAGCCCAGTCGCTAGAAACACCGGGGAGCTGTTTTTT
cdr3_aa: CASSPVARNTGELFF

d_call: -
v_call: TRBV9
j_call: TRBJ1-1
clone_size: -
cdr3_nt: TGTGCCAGCAGCGTAGGGCCAGAGAACACTGAAGCTTTCTTT
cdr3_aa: CASSVGPENTEAFF

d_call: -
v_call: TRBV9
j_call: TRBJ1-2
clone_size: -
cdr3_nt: TGTGCCAGCAGCCCCGGGACGGGGGGCACTAATGGCTACACCTTC
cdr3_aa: CASSPGTGGTNGYTF

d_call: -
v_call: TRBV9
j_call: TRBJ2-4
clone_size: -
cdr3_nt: TGTGCCAGCAGCCCCCGGGTGGCAGAAAACATTCAGTACTTC
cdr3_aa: CASSPRVAENIQYF

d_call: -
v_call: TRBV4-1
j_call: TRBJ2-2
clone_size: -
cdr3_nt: TGCGCCAGCAGCCAAGTCCCAGGGTATGCCGGGGAGCTGTTTTTT
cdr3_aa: CASSQVPGYAGELFF

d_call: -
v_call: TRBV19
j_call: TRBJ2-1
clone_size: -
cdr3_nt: TGTGCCAGTAGTATAGAAGCGTTCGGATACAATGAGCAGTTCTTC
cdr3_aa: CASSIEAFGYNEQFF

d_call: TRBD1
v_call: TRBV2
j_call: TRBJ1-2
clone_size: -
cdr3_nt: TGTGCCAGCAGGGTAGGGGGCGACTATGGCTACACCTTC
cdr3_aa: CASRVGGDYGYTF

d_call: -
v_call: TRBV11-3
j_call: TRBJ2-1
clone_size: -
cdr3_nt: TGTGCCAGCAGCCCATCCCCAGTAAGTGAGCAGTTCTTC
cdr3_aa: CASSPSPVSEQFF